Following are 5 T cell receptor beta chains from one sample sequenced in a study of T cells in Graves' hyperthyroidism and ophthalmopathy. Amplified TCR beta CDR3 regions derived from RNA transcripts. Using the HTBI primer set, a first-round RT-PCR was run on the TCR CDR3. MiXCR, applied by TCRdb to the multiplex PCR reads, yields one record per CDR3 protein. The table has around 690,000 distinct CDR3 sequences, roughly 20% seen once; the top ten hold approximately 30%. Sequencing input: blood. The receptors come from a man aged 25-45 years with Graves' ophthalmopathy.

In this sample, this clonotype turned up a few times. The rearrangement links TRBV7-9 to TRBJ2-7, with D unclear. Trimming stripped 2 bases from V and 3 bases from J, with 11 bases between. This CDR3 spans 14 amino acids. CDR1 SEHNR and CDR2 FQNEAQ come from the germline V gene (reference sequence). The CDR3 region is CASSLKDGNYEQYF. The CDR3 bases are TGTGCCAGCAGCTTAAAGGACGGCAACTACGAGCAGTACTTC.

This sequence joins TRBV12-3 or TRBV12-4 and TRBJ2-1, with 7 positions matching TRBD2. V dropped 3 bases and J dropped 0; count of bases not matched to a gene: 8. CDR3 length: 17 amino acids. The CDR3 sequence is CASSLVLADLSYNEQFF. CDR3 nucleotide sequence: TGTGCCAGCAGTTTGGTCCTAGCGGACCTCTCCTACAATGAGCAGTTCTTC.

The chain employs TRBV6-5 and TRBJ2-3; D remains unclear. Germline values: CDR1 MNHEY, CDR2 SVGAGI. The CDR3 spans 14 residues. V was pared by 2 bases and J by 4 bases, with 10 bases between. This chain's CDR3 is CASSYTLAADTQYF. The CDR3 DNA is TGTGCCAGCAGTTACACCCTCGCGGCAGATACGCAGTATTTT.

The V gene is TRBV28, the J gene TRBJ2-1; a possible D gene is TRBD2 (5 bases). The CDR3 loop spans 13 amino acids. V was pared by 6 bases and J by 9 bases, with 15 bases between. CDR1 and CDR2 from the germline V gene are MDHEN and SYDVKM. CDR3 sequence reads: CASRWTLRGEQFF. The CDR3 nucleotides read TGTGCCAGCAGGTGGACCCTTCGGGGTGAGCAGTTCTTC.

This clonotype was detected ten times or more. CDR3: CASSLDLRIAGDYEQYF. The CDR3 nucleotides are TGCGCCAGCAGCTTGGATTTACGTATAGCGGGAGACTACGAGCAGTACTTC. V usage is TRBV5-1 and J usage is TRBJ2-7; 9 positions match TRBD2. This CDR3 spans 17 amino acids. Germline V gene sequence: CDR1 SGHRS, CDR2 YFSETQ. V dropped 0 bases and J dropped 3; count of bases not matched to a gene: 10.